One and the same sample provided the 28 T cell receptor beta chains below, sequenced in a study of beta chain features in type 1 diabetes. Findings of the study overall: Shorter TCRB CDR3s, moderately but significantly so, marked every one of the four CD4+ subsets in Type 1 diabetes patients.

Expressed TCRB transcripts were sequenced because the entire RNA isolate underwent reverse transcription. The repertoire was sequenced with immunoSEQ multiplex PCR; TCRdb's copy has only in-frame clones and lacks some. Found here are some 350,000 clones, 13% of them singletons; the top ten hold roughly 0.015%. These receptors have no known antigen. Sequencing used naive CD4+ T cells from blood. Receptors were obtained from a woman under 30 with type 1 diabetes.

This chain joins TRBV11-3 and TRBJ2-1, with D perhaps TRBD2 (6 bases). The CDR3 has 14 amino acids. Germline V gene data show CDR1 as SGHNT and CDR2 as YENEEA. The germline V and J ends were trimmed by 10 bases and 6 bases, with 19 bases remaining between them. Written as DNA, the CDR3 is TGTGCCACCGCTTACGAAGGCGGGACCAATGAGCAGTTCTTC. Its protein product is CATAYEGGTNEQFF.

The chain employs TRBV4-2 and TRBJ2-7; the D is unclear. The germline V gene has CDR1 LGHNA and CDR2 YNFKEQ. V was clipped by 0 bases and J by 0 bases, with 6 bases between them. CDR3 length: 14 amino acids. The CDR3 region is CASSQERLSYEQYF. CDR3 in DNA: TGTGCCAGCAGCCAAGAGAGACTCTCCTACGAGCAGTACTTC.

V usage is TRBV12-5 and J usage is TRBJ1-1, with TRBD1 matching over 9 bases. The CDR3 has 12 amino acids. J gave up 12 bases and V 4 bases, and 6 bases lay outside the gene matches. CDR1 LGHNT and CDR2 FRNRAP come from the germline V gene. CDR3 nucleotide sequence: TGTGCTAGTGGTTGGGACAGGGCCTCTTCTTTCTTT. Protein product: CASGWDRASSFF.

The chain joins TRBV28 to TRBJ2-7, with 8 positions matching TRBD2. Germline V lookup: CDR1 MDHEN, CDR2 SYDVKM. The ends lost 5 bases at V and 3 bases at J; junction bases unmatched: 6. The CDR3 is made up of 14 amino acids. CDR3 region: CASSLIAGFYEQYF. The CDR3 DNA sequence: TGTGCCAGCAGTCTAATAGCGGGATTCTACGAGCAGTACTTC.

This clone was detected only a few times. The V gene is TRBV11-1, the J gene TRBJ2-2; D not certain. The germline CDR1 and CDR2 sequences are SGHAT and FQDESV (reference sequence). This CDR3 spans 16 amino acids. Trimming took 5 bases from V and 3 from J, leaving 16 bases between them. The CDR3 nucleotides are TGTGCCAGCAGCCCCCGTTCAAACAGTGACACCGGGGAGCTGTTTTTT. Translated: CASSPRSNSDTGELFF. Full variable domain (missing parts from reference TRBV11-1 and TRBJ2-2): EAEVAQSPRYKITEKSQAVAFWCDPISGHATLYWYRQILGQGPELLVQFQDESVVDDSQLPKDRFSAERLKGVDSTLKIQPAELGDSAMYLCASSPRSNSDTGELFFGEGSRLTVL.

The CDR3 sequence: CASGLAGMNQQFF. CDR3 bases: TGTGCTAGTGGTTTGGCGGGAATGAACCAGCAGTTCTTC. The chain carries TRBV12-5 and TRBJ2-1, with a possible D match to TRBD2 (5 bases). The CDR3 is made up of 13 amino acids. V lost 1 base and J lost 11, with 12 bases in between. Germline CDR1 LGHNT, CDR2 FRNRAP.

This clone turned up a few times. The J gene is TRBJ2-1, the V gene TRBV5-1; D not certain. The CDR3 is 12 amino acids. V dropped 3 bases and J dropped 7 bases, with 8 bases sitting between them. Germline CDR1 reads SGHRS; CDR2 reads YFSETQ. The CDR3 DNA sequence: TGCGCCAGCAGCTGGAGAGAAAATGAGCAGTTCTTC. This codes for CASSWRENEQFF. Complete variable domain (other parts from reference TRBV5-1 and TRBJ2-1): KAGVTQTPRYLIKTRGQQVTLSCSPISGHRSVSWYQQTPGQGLQFLFEYFSETQRNKGNFPGRFSGRQFSNSRSEMNVSTLELGDSALYLCASSWRENEQFFGPGTRLTVL.

V usage is TRBV6-6 and J usage is TRBJ2-3; possible D gene TRBD1, 5 bases. From germline, CDR1 is MNHNY and CDR2 SVGAGI (reference sequence). CDR3 length: 14 residues. V lost 6 bases to trimming and J lost 1 base, with 11 bases between them. Here the CDR3 DNA reads TGTGCCAGCAGCGACAGTTCCCGCACAGATACGCAGTATTTT. Translating it yields CASSDSSRTDTQYF.

The rearrangement joins TRBV19 to TRBJ1-1; D gene uncertain. The germline V gene has CDR1 LNHDA and CDR2 SQIVND (reference sequence). The CDR3 is made up of 13 amino acids. The V end was cut by 10 bases, the J end by 2 bases, with 14 bases between. The CDR3 nucleotides read TGTGCCACCCTTAGCCGGCGCAACACTGAAGCTTTCTTT. As protein: CATLSRRNTEAFF.

This clone has just a few counts. The chain combines TRBV30 with TRBJ2-6; D uncertain. The CDR3 contains 14 residues. The germline V and J ends were trimmed by 0 bases and 1 base, with 4 bases remaining between them. Germline-derived CDR1 and CDR2 are GTSNPN and SVGIG (reference sequence). For the CDR3, the DNA is TGTGCCTGGAGTGTCTATTCTGGGGCCAACGTCCTGACTTTC. Translating gives CAWSVYSGANVLTF.

The rearrangement uses TRBV9 and TRBJ2-7; 9 bases line up with TRBD1. CDR1 is SGDLS, CDR2 YYNGEE, per germline. Losses at the gene ends were 0 bases for V and 7 bases for J; bases not matched to a gene: 2. The CDR3 covers 13 residues. CDR3 loop: CASSVGTGVEQYF. In DNA, the CDR3 is TGTGCCAGCAGCGTAGGGACAGGGGTTGAGCAGTACTTC.

This clone was recorded once. This sequence joins TRBV6-1 and TRBJ1-1, with D perhaps TRBD1 (6 bases). Trimming took off 6 bases at V and 3 bases at J, with 14 bases between the two ends. Germline V gene data show CDR1 as MNHNS and CDR2 as SASEGT. There are 14 residues in the CDR3. The CDR3, as DNA: TGTGCCAGCAGCGGCCGGACAGTCCACACTGAAGCTTTCTTT. Its protein is CASSGRTVHTEAFF.

This clone was counted only a few times. This chain connects TRBV2 to TRBJ2-1; 7 bases match TRBD2. Looked up from germline, CDR1 is SNHLY and CDR2 is FYNNEI. The CDR3 contains 13 residues. Unmatched junction bases numbered 3, after V lost 3 bases and J lost 7 bases. The CDR3 nucleotides are TGTGCCAGCAGTGAGGGGGAGGGGAATGAGCAGTTCTTC. Translating it yields CASSEGEGNEQFF.

This chain connects TRBV29-1 to TRBJ2-3; 7 nucleotides line up with TRBD1. V lost 5 bases, J lost 3 bases, and 8 bases stayed unmatched. Germline-derived CDR1 and CDR2 are SQVTM and ANQGSEA. The CDR3 spans 14 residues. CDR3 sequence reads: CSVRQGRSTDTQYF. CDR3 sequence (DNA): TGCAGCGTTCGACAGGGAAGGTCGACAGATACGCAGTATTTT.

A note on this clone: Relative to the germline gene, one junction end is altered; a read error may explain this. CDR3 sequence (DNA): TGTGCCAGCAGCATCGGACAGGGGCAAGGGACCCAGTACTTC. Its translation is CASSIGQGQGTQYF. The chain is built from TRBV5-4 and TRBJ2-5; 9 bases fit TRBD1. The CDR3 covers 14 residues. Germline CDR1 SGHNT, CDR2 YYREEE (reference sequence).

The chain links TRBV9 to TRBJ2-5, with TRBD1 matching 7 bases. Germline CDR1 reads SGDLS; CDR2 reads YYNGEE. There are 14 residues in the CDR3. The trim removed 0 bases at V and 3 bases at J, leaving 2 bases unmatched. For the CDR3, the DNA is TGTGCCAGCAGCGTAGGACAGGGAAAAGAGACCCAGTACTTC. Translated, it gives CASSVGQGKETQYF.

The genes are TRBV28 and TRBJ2-1; no firm D call. Trimming shortened V by 8 bases and J by 2 bases, and 4 bases separated the two germline ends. The CDR3 totals 11 residues. Germline V gives CDR1 MDHEN, CDR2 SYDVKM. CDR3 sequence: CASGAYNEQFF. CDR3 DNA sequence: TGTGCCAGCGGAGCCTACAATGAGCAGTTCTTC.

The rearrangement uses TRBV25-1 and TRBJ1-2; a weak D match, TRBD1 (5 bases). Per germline, CDR1 MGHDK and CDR2 SYGVNS. V was shortened by 0 bases and J by 2 bases, with 10 bases between the two germline ends. This CDR3 is built from 15 residues. The CDR3 DNA sequence: TGTGCCAGCAGTGAATATAAAGCAGGGAACTATGGCTACACCTTC. Amino acid sequence: CASSEYKAGNYGYTF.

This chain links TRBV11-3 with TRBJ2-5, with 7 bases matching TRBD2. Germline loops: CDR1 SGHNT, CDR2 YENEEA. The CDR3 consists of 14 residues. V shed 6 bases, J shed 4 bases, and the junction held 8 bases outside the gene matches. This CDR3 reads CASRSAGLRETQYF. The CDR3 DNA follows: TGTGCCAGCAGATCAGCGGGGCTACGAGAGACCCAGTACTTC.

This clone was observed a few times. The gene calls are TRBV7-9 and TRBJ1-5; D possibly corresponds to TRBD1 (5 bases). The CDR3 length is 16 residues. The germline V and J ends were trimmed by 2 bases and 3 bases, with 14 bases remaining between them. Per the germline V gene, CDR1 is SEHNR and CDR2 is FQNEAQ (reference sequence). CDR3 amino acids: CASSLQGPLNNQPQHF. CDR3 nucleotide sequence: TGTGCCAGCAGCTTACAGGGTCCGCTAAACAATCAGCCCCAGCATTTT.

This clone was counted a few times. The genes are TRBV4-2 and TRBJ2-3, with 7 bases fitting TRBD2. Losses at the gene ends were 4 bases for V and 2 bases for J; bases not matched to a gene: 6. Germline V gene sequence: CDR1 LGHNA, CDR2 YNFKEQ. This CDR3 is built from 15 residues. For the CDR3, the DNA is TGTGCCAGCAGCCCGAACCGGGGGGTCACAGATACGCAGTATTTT. This gives the protein CASSPNRGVTDTQYF.

This clone was observed a few times. The gene calls are TRBV7-2 and TRBJ2-7; D not certain. The V and J ends lost 8 bases and 4 bases respectively, with 9 bases between them. Per germline, CDR1 SGHTA and CDR2 FQGNSA. The CDR3 spans 11 residues. CDR3 nucleotide sequence: TGTGCCAGCGCAGCGCAGTACGAGCAGTACTTC. Its translation is CASAAQYEQYF.

This clone turned up a few times. The rearrangement uses TRBV7-9 and TRBJ2-5; perhaps TRBD2 as D (5 bases). Looked up from germline, CDR1 is SEHNR and CDR2 is FQNEAQ (reference sequence). This CDR3 is 16 amino acids long. Trimming cost V 7 bases and J 5 bases, with 23 bases left between them. The DNA of the CDR3 is TGTGCCAGCAACCCTCGGTCCCGGGGTGTACGCGAGACCCAGTACTTC. Translation gives CASNPRSRGVRETQYF. Full variable domain (missing parts from reference TRBV7-9 and TRBJ2-5): DTGVSQNPRHKITKRGQNVTFRCDPISEHNRLYWYRQTLGQGPEFLTYFQNEAQLEKSRLLSDRFSAERPKGSFSTLEIQRTEQGDSAMYLCASNPRSRGVRETQYFGPGTRLLVL.

A few counts support this clone. The genes are TRBV6-6 and TRBJ1-5; possibly TRBD1 for D (6 bases). Trimming took off 4 bases at V and 5 bases at J, with 15 bases between the two ends. Germline V gene data show CDR1 as MNHNY and CDR2 as SVGAGI (reference sequence). The CDR3 has 15 amino acids. Here the CDR3 reads CASSSRTAGHQPQHF. CDR3 in DNA: TGTGCCAGCAGTTCCCGGACAGCAGGACATCAGCCCCAGCATTTT.

There are a few counts of this clone. J is TRBJ1-1 and V is TRBV29-1; 8 nucleotides agree with TRBD1. V trimming: 7 bases; J trimming: 6 bases; junction bases outside the gene matches: 7. The length of the CDR3 is 12 residues. Per the germline V gene, CDR1 is SQVTM and CDR2 is ANQGSEA. The CDR3 protein is CSAVQGGPEAFF. The CDR3 DNA sequence: TGCAGCGCCGTACAGGGGGGCCCTGAAGCTTTCTTT.

In its sample, this clone was seen a few times. The chain is built from TRBV30 and TRBJ1-2, with D perhaps matching TRBD1 (6 bases). The CDR3 spans 14 residues. With 4 bases removed from V and 5 bases from J, the gap between germline ends came to 17 bases. Germline-derived CDR1 and CDR2 are GTSNPN and SVGIG (reference sequence). In DNA form, the CDR3 reads TGTGCCTGGACACTACTGGCCAGGGGTTATGGCTACACCTTC. It yields the protein CAWTLLARGYGYTF.

This clone was observed a few times. The V and J genes are TRBV7-3 and TRBJ2-1, with TRBD2 matching 8 bases. V shed 4 bases, J shed 6 bases, and the junction held 8 bases outside the gene matches. Germline-derived CDR1 and CDR2 are SGHTA and FQGTGA. This CDR3 comprises 15 residues. The CDR3 protein is CASSSRPGGVNEQFF. CDR3 DNA: TGTGCCAGCAGCTCCCGTCCGGGAGGGGTCAATGAGCAGTTCTTC.

The CDR3 here is CASSQETPGTILPSSYNEQFF. The DNA of the CDR3 is TGCGCCAGCAGCCAGGAGACCCCCGGGACTATCCTACCGAGCTCCTACAATGAGCAGTTCTTC. The chain is built from TRBV4-1 and TRBJ2-1; 7 bases are shared with TRBD2. From germline, CDR1 is MGHRA and CDR2 YSYEKL. Trimming at V came to 3 bases and at J to 0 bases, leaving 20 bases not matched to a gene. The CDR3 runs to 21 residues.